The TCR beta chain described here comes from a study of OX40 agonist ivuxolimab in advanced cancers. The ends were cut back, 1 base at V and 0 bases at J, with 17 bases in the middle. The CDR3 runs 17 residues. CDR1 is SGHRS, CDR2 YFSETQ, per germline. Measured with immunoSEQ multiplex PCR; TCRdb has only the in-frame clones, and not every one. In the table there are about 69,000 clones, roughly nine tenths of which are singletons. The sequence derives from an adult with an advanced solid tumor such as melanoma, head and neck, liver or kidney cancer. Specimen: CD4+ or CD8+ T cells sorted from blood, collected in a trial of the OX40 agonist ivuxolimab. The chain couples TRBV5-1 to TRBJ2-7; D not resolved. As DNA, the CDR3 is TGCGCCAGCAGCTTGTTATGGGTGGCTACGAGCTCCTACGAGCAGTACTTC. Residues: CASSLLWVATSSYEQYF.